This entry is about one T cell receptor beta chain. Which antigen it targets is not known. One base away there is no much larger clone; base qualities are not given. This entry belongs to a study of blood T cell repertoires in COVID-19 (dated by TCRdb to 2018 to 2020). For the study in its entirety: Collaborator samples came from the United States, Italy and Spain and covered acute and convalescent phases of COVID-19. Deeply sampled blood TCRbeta repertoires from subjects exposed to, actively infected with, or recovered from COVID-19 were included in the dataset. Samples were obtained from the ongoing ImmuneRACE study (first 160 participants) and from 1,254 subjects provided by 6 global collaborators. A de-identified subject ID, COVID-19 status, age in years and sex were almost always included in the sample metadata. The repertoires were made available in a free public database intended to serve as a resource for research on the immune response to SARS-CoV-2. The prospective study material was composed of cDNA or gDNA derived from T cells, B-cell-depleted T cells, or PBMCs. Where available, HLA class I and class II types were taken from metadata supplied by the sample provider and were not determined by assay-based typing.

The CDR3, cysteine through phenylalanine, is 18 amino acids long. Only CDR3 DNA remains: 54 bases, in frame from the first base. The junction carries 24 bases between V and J, which are trimmed by 0 bases and 3 bases respectively. From a lookup of the germline V gene (reference sequence), CDR1 and CDR2 are GTSNPN and SVGIG. Collaborating institutions collected whole blood in K2EDTA tubes following their own protocols. For TCRbeta analysis, collaborator samples were shipped as frozen whole blood, as isolated PBMCs, or as DNA extracted from either sample type. TCRbeta CDR3 regions were amplified from genomic DNA by means of the immunoSEQ Assay, a bias-controlled multiplex PCR. In the original analysis: Nucleated cell counts per sample were estimated from amplification of reference gene primers within the assay. Sequence reads were collapsed and filtered to measure the absolute abundance of every unique TCRbeta CDR3 rearrangement. For each sample, productive Simpson clonality was calculated as the square root of Simpson's diversity index over productive rearrangements. TCRdb took this table from immuneACCESS and kept in-frame rearrangements with V and J called. Such tables lack part of the clones; where checked against another copy, unresolved V genes explain under half of the gap, and the rest is unexplained. V and J calls and clone size are copied from that table; D and trimming were computed from the DNA. The sample has some 97,000 clones on record, about 77% of them singletons. The ten largest clonotypes hold around 10% of the sample.

General conclusions and limits of the study: Clinical and demographic metadata were provided uncurated, with the amount varying by source and participant.

The rearrangement combines TRBV30 with TRBJ2-7; D gene: possibly TRBD1, on 5 matching bases. The sample comprised peripheral blood. The receptor's source is a woman in her 70s with acute or convalescent COVID-19. The nucleotide sequence is given as TGTGCCTGGAGTGTAAATCGGCTAGGAAGGGGCGTGGGCTACGAGCAGTACTTC. Its protein reads: CAWSVNRLGRGVGYEQYF.